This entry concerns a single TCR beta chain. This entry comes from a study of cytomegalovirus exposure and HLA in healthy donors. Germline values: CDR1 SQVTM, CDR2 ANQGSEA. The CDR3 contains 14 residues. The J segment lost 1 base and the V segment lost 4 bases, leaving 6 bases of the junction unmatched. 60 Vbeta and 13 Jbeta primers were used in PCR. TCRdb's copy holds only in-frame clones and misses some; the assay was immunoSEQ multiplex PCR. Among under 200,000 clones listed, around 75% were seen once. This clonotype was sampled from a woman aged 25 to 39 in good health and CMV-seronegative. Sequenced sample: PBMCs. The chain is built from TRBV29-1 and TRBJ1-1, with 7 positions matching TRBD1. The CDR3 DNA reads TGCAGCGTTGGACAGGGTGTGCAGAACACTGAAGCTTTCTTT. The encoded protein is CSVGQGVQNTEAFF.